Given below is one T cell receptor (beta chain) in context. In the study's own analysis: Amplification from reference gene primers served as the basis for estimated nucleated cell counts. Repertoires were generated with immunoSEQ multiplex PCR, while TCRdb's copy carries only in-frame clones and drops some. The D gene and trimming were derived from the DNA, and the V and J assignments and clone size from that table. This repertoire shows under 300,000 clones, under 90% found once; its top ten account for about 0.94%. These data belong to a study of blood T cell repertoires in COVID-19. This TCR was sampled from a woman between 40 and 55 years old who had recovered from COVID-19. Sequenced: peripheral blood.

Written as DNA, the CDR3 is TGTGCCAGTAGTGCTGGACTAGCGGGAGAGACCCAGTACTTC. It is translated as CASSAGLAGETQYF. The chain couples TRBV19 to TRBJ2-5; 11 nucleotides align to TRBD2. V was clipped by 5 bases and J by 4 bases; unmatched bases: 3. The length of the CDR3 is 14 residues. Germline-derived CDR1 and CDR2 are LNHDA and SQIVND (reference sequence).